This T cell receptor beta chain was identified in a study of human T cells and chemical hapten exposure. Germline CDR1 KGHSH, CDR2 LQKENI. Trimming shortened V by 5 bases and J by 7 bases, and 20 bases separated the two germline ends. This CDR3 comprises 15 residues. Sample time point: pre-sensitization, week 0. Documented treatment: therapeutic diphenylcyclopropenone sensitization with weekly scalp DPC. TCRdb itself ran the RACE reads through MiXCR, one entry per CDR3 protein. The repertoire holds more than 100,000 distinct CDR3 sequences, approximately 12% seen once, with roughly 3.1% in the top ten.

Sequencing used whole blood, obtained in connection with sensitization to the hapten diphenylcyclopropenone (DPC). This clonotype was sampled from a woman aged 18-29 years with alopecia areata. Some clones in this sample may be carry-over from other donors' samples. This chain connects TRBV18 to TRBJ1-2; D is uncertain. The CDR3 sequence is CASSRLADVTIGYTF. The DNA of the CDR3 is TGTGCCAGCTCAAGATTGGCAGATGTAACTATTGGCTACACCTTC.